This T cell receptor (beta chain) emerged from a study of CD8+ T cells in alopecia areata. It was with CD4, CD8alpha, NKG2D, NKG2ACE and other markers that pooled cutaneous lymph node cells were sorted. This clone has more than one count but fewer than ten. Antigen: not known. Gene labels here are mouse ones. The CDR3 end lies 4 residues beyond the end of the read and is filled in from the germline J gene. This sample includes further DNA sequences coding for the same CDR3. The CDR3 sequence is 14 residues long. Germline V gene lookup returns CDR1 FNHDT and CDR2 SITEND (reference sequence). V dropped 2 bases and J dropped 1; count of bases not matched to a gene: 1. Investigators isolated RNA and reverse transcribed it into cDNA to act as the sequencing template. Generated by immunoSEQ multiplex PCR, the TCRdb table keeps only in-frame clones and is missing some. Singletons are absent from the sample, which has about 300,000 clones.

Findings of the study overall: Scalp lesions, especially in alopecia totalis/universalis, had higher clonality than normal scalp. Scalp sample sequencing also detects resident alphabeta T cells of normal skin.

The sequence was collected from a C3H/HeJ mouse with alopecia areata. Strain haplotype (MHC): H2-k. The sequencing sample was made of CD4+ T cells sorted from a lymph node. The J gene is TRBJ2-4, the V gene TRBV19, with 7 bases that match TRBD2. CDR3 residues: CASSILGGQNTLYF. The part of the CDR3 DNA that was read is TGTGCCAGCAGTATCCTGGGGGGTCAAAAC.